These T cell receptor beta chains were read from a single sample in a study of blood T cell repertoires in COVID-19. Produced via immunoSEQ multiplex PCR; TCRdb's table is partial and in-frame only. Of around 100,000 clones listed, approximately 85% are singletons. The sequenced sample consisted of peripheral blood. The receptors were gathered from a woman aged 60-75 years with COVID-19, enrolled during active disease. Each CDR3 is given without its conserved first and last residue. A D gene is named only where the DNA matches it firmly.

V gene: TRBV7-9
J gene: TRBJ1-5
D gene: NA
CDR3 protein: ASSPGGISNQPQH

V gene: TRBV4-2
J gene: TRBJ2-1
D gene: TRBD2
CDR3 protein: ASSQDSPGLAGADNEQF

V gene: TRBV10-3
J gene: TRBJ2-5
D gene: TRBD2
CDR3 protein: AIRDGTSGGETQY

V gene: TRBV7-3
J gene: TRBJ1-1
D gene: NA
CDR3 protein: ASSYGGATEAF

V gene: TRBV10-3
J gene: TRBJ2-7
D gene: TRBD1
CDR3 protein: AIRPDRGPSSYEQY

V gene: TRBV9
J gene: TRBJ2-5
D gene: TRBD1
CDR3 protein: ASSVLGQGAAETQY

V gene: TRBV12-3/TRBV12-4
J gene: TRBJ1-2
D gene: TRBD1
CDR3 protein: ASSRDSHYGYT

V gene: TRBV5-1
J gene: TRBJ2-1
D gene: TRBD2
CDR3 protein: ASSLEAGVYNEQF

V gene: TRBV6-2/TRBV6-3
J gene: TRBJ1-3
D gene: TRBD1
CDR3 protein: ASSRTRDSLLISGNTIY

V gene: TRBV20-1
J gene: TRBJ1-1
D gene: TRBD1
CDR3 protein: SSTGYERAF

V gene: TRBV15
J gene: TRBJ1-5
D gene: TRBD1
CDR3 protein: ATSNRGGGNQPQH

V gene: TRBV27
J gene: TRBJ2-1
D gene: TRBD1
CDR3 protein: ASSLGQGPLNEQF

V gene: TRBV7-3
J gene: TRBJ1-1
D gene: NA
CDR3 protein: ASSSAQVLNTEAF

V gene: TRBV10-3
J gene: TRBJ2-7
D gene: TRBD1
CDR3 protein: AISSKGPGQGAHEQY

V gene: TRBV29-1
J gene: TRBJ1-2
D gene: TRBD1
CDR3 protein: SVETTGGSYGYT

V gene: TRBV6-5
J gene: TRBJ1-1
D gene: NA
CDR3 protein: ASRRGRLNTEAF

V gene: TRBV2
J gene: TRBJ1-6
D gene: NA
CDR3 protein: ASSLANSPLH

V gene: TRBV15
J gene: TRBJ1-3
D gene: NA
CDR3 protein: ATSRERQSGNTIY

V gene: TRBV2
J gene: TRBJ1-2
D gene: NA
CDR3 protein: ASSELGHGYT

V gene: TRBV7-2
J gene: TRBJ1-1
D gene: TRBD1
CDR3 protein: ASSSHGGQPI

V gene: TRBV7-3
J gene: TRBJ2-5
D gene: TRBD1
CDR3 protein: ASSTTGAQETQY

V gene: TRBV7-3
J gene: TRBJ2-3
D gene: TRBD2
CDR3 protein: ASSRLILADTDTQY

V gene: TRBV13
J gene: TRBJ2-7
D gene: NA
CDR3 protein: ASSLAAYEQY

V gene: TRBV29-1
J gene: TRBJ1-2
D gene: TRBD1
CDR3 protein: SAGTEDGYT

V gene: TRBV5-6
J gene: TRBJ2-3
D gene: TRBD2
CDR3 protein: ASSLEAGVRADTQY

V gene: TRBV10-3
J gene: TRBJ1-1
D gene: NA
CDR3 protein: AISESLVGSNEAF